Below are 30 T cell receptor beta chains sequenced from a single sample in a study of T cell repertoires in cytomegalovirus infection. TCRdb reprocessed the reads with MiXCR, giving one entry per CDR3 protein. The sample lists some 220,000 distinct CDR3 sequences; 6% to 8% were seen once. The sequenced sample was PBMCs. The receptors come from a human donor in good health (CMV status not recorded). Some clones in this sample may be carry-over from other donors' samples.

The table lists this clonotype with many counts. This chain connects TRBV12-3 or TRBV12-4 to TRBJ2-5, with a possible D match to TRBD2 (5 bases). V was cut by 6 bases and J by 3 bases, with 17 bases left in between. CDR3 length: 15 residues. CDR3 in amino acids: CASSFAGIRKETQYF. Here the CDR3 DNA reads TGTGCCAGCAGCTTTGCGGGTATCCGGAAAGAGACCCAGTACTTC.

Ten or more counts support this clonotype. V gene TRBV19 combines with J gene TRBJ2-2; 7 bases fit TRBD1. Germline trimming cut 3 bases from V and 7 bases from J; bases unmatched to any gene: 8. CDR3 length: 15 amino acids. The germline gives CDR1 LNHDA, CDR2 SQIVND (reference sequence). The CDR3 DNA follows: TGTGCCAGTAGTATGAAGGGGGCACTTGGCGGGGAGCTGTTTTTT. Amino acids: CASSMKGALGGELFF.

This clonotype was detected ten times or more. This chain connects TRBV2 to TRBJ2-7, with 9 bases identical to TRBD1. Germline CDR1 reads SNHLY; CDR2 reads FYNNEI. Trimming at V came to 6 bases and at J to 1 base, leaving 10 bases not matched to a gene. This CDR3 is 16 amino acids long. The CDR3 DNA is TGTGCCAGCAGATTAGACCCCGGGACAGGGTCCTACGAGCAGTACTTC. Its protein product is CASRLDPGTGSYEQYF. Together with reference TRBV2 and TRBJ2-7, the CDR3 gives the full variable domain: EPEVTQTPSHQVTQMGQEVILRCVPISNHLYFYWYRQILGQKVEFLVSFYNNEISEKSEIFDDQFSVERPDGSNFTLKIRSTKLEDSAMYFCASRLDPGTGSYEQYFGPGTRLTVT.

This clonotype was recorded at least ten times. The chain joins TRBV7-6 to TRBJ2-5; the D gene is possibly TRBD1 (7 bases). The V and J ends lost 5 bases and 6 bases respectively, with 19 bases between them. Germline V lookup: CDR1 SGHVS, CDR2 FNYEAQ. The CDR3 extends over 15 amino acids. CDR3 coding DNA: TGTGCCAGCAGCCCCTGGGCGGGGACAGAGAAGACCCAGTACTTC. It yields the protein CASSPWAGTEKTQYF.

This clonotype appeared many times. The chain combines TRBV12-3 or TRBV12-4 with TRBJ1-1, with D uncertain. V lost 7 bases and J lost 5, with 11 bases in between. This CDR3 spans 12 amino acids. The CDR3 reads CASTQYGTEAFF. DNA for the CDR3: TGTGCCAGCACCCAATACGGGACTGAAGCTTTCTTT.

The genes are TRBV20-1 and TRBJ2-3; D possibly corresponds to TRBD1 (6 bases). Germline-derived CDR1 and CDR2 are DFQATT and SNEGSKA (reference sequence). The V end lost 6 bases, the J end lost 4 bases, and 8 bases lay between the germline ends. The CDR3 has 11 amino acids. CDR3 DNA: TGCAGTGCGGGGGCAGCAGATACGCAGTATTTT. Amino acids: CSAGAADTQYF.

In its sample, this clonotype was seen many times. This chain joins TRBV6-1 and TRBJ1-1; D is perhaps TRBD1 (5 bases). Deletions cut 5 bases from V and 3 bases from J, with 13 bases between. Per the germline V gene, CDR1 is MNHNS and CDR2 is SASEGT. The CDR3 is 14 amino acids. The chain's CDR3 is CASSPGAGHTEAFF. CDR3 sequence (DNA): TGTGCCAGCAGTCCCGGGGCGGGACACACTGAAGCTTTCTTT.

This clonotype was counted many times. The rearrangement links TRBV12-3 or TRBV12-4 to TRBJ1-6, with 9 bases identical to TRBD1. V was pared by 6 bases and J by 5 bases, with 5 bases of the junction left unmatched. The CDR3 totals 15 residues. In DNA, the CDR3 is TGTGCCAGCAGCCTGGGACAGGGCCATAATTCACCCCTCCACTTT. Translated: CASSLGQGHNSPLHF.

This clonotype was recorded many times. This sequence joins TRBV6-2 or TRBV6-3 and TRBJ2-1, with unresolved D. Per germline, CDR1 MNHEY and CDR2 SVGEGT. V lost 7 bases to trimming and J lost 0 bases, with 13 bases between them. The CDR3 totals 15 residues. This CDR3 is CASMDPVSSYNEQFF. The CDR3, as DNA: TGTGCCAGCATGGACCCCGTGAGCTCCTACAATGAGCAGTTCTTC.

This clonotype was seen at least ten times. This chain uses TRBV20-1 with TRBJ2-1; 9 nucleotides match TRBD2. CDR1 and CDR2 from the germline V gene are DFQATT and SNEGSKA (reference sequence). This CDR3 is built from 14 residues. The V segment lost 5 bases and the J segment 5 bases; nucleotides outside the gene matches: 7. The DNA of the CDR3 is TGCAGTGCTCCTCCGGGACTAGCCCACAATGAGCAGTTCTTC. Translating it yields CSAPPGLAHNEQFF.

This clonotype was observed many times. The V gene is TRBV7-9, the J gene TRBJ1-4, with D tentatively TRBD1 (5 bases). V was clipped by 5 bases and J by 7 bases, with 17 bases between them. The CDR3 has 15 residues. The V gene's germline CDR1 is SEHNR and CDR2 FQNEAQ (reference sequence). CDR3 loop: CASSLGTGPFEKLFF. The CDR3 bases are TGTGCCAGCAGCCTGGGGACGGGCCCATTTGAAAAACTGTTTTTT.

This clonotype came up many times. The chain couples TRBV29-1 to TRBJ2-1; 7 positions match TRBD1. J lost 0 bases, V lost 7 bases, and 6 bases had no gene match. This CDR3 contains 14 residues. CDR1 and CDR2 (germline): SQVTM, ANQGSEA. The CDR3 protein is CSAPRTGSYNEQFF. CDR3 bases: TGCAGCGCCCCCCGGACAGGCTCCTACAATGAGCAGTTCTTC.

This rearrangement joins TRBV20-1 to TRBJ2-1; 7 positions agree with TRBD2. The CDR3 spans 15 residues. V lost 1 base to trimming and J lost 0 bases; unmatched junction nucleotides: 3. From germline, CDR1 is DFQATT and CDR2 SNEGSKA (reference sequence). The CDR3 is CSARAIAGSYNEQFF. The CDR3 coding sequence is TGCAGTGCTAGAGCTATAGCGGGCTCCTACAATGAGCAGTTCTTC.

This clonotype was detected ten times or more. The rearrangement joins TRBV6-6 to TRBJ1-2, with D perhaps matching TRBD1 (5 bases). The ends were cut back, 4 bases at V and 4 bases at J, with 19 bases in the middle. This CDR3 spans 16 amino acids. Per germline, CDR1 MNHNY and CDR2 SVGAGI (reference sequence). The CDR3 loop reads CASSSGGEGRLYGYTF. As DNA, the CDR3 is TGTGCCAGCAGTTCTGGGGGAGAGGGGCGGCTCTATGGCTACACCTTC.

This clonotype was observed many times. The gene calls are TRBV7-2 and TRBJ2-5, with TRBD2 matching 7 bases. V shed 3 bases and J 2 bases; nucleotides not matched to a gene: 6. CDR3 length: 15 residues. In germline, CDR1 is SGHTA, CDR2 FQGNSA. The CDR3 reads CASSFSGTSQETQYF. The CDR3 bases are TGTGCCAGCAGCTTCAGCGGGACCTCACAAGAGACCCAGTACTTC. The whole variable domain, remainder taken from reference TRBV7-2 and TRBJ2-5, is GAGVSQSPSNKVTEKGKDVELRCDPISGHTALYWYRQSLGQGLEFLIYFQGNSAPDKSGLPSDRFSAERTGGSVSTLTIQRTQQEDSAVYLCASSFSGTSQETQYFGPGTRLLVL.

This clonotype was recorded many times. The gene calls are TRBV19 and TRBJ2-2; D is unresolved. Looked up from germline, CDR1 is LNHDA and CDR2 is SQIVND (reference sequence). The CDR3 totals 14 residues. The ends were cut back, 3 bases at V and 5 bases at J, with 10 bases in the middle. CDR3 in DNA: TGTGCCAGTAGTATGTCCAGCGTTACCGGGGAGCTGTTTTTT. Encoded protein: CASSMSSVTGELFF.

Many counts were recorded for this clonotype. This chain links TRBV7-6 with TRBJ1-4; no clear D. In germline, CDR1 is SGHVS, CDR2 FNYEAQ. The CDR3 spans 15 residues. V lost 2 bases and J 8 bases, leaving 15 bases between the germline ends. The CDR3 loop reads CASSLFSLNVEKLFF. The DNA of the CDR3 is TGTGCCAGCAGCTTATTCTCACTTAATGTCGAAAAACTGTTTTTT.

The chain employs TRBV20-1 and TRBJ2-7; unclear D gene. The V end was cut by 0 bases, the J end by 0 bases, with 15 bases between. The CDR3 sequence is 16 residues long. Germline assignment: CDR1 DFQATT and CDR2 SNEGSKA (reference sequence). The CDR3 coding sequence is TGCAGTGCTAGAGATTTAAGGAAGGGTGCCTCCTACGAGCAGTACTTC. This gives the protein CSARDLRKGASYEQYF.

In its sample, this clonotype was seen a few times. This chain joins TRBV28 and TRBJ2-1; 7 bases fit TRBD1. Germline V gene lookup returns CDR1 MDHEN and CDR2 SYDVKM. The length of the CDR3 is 17 residues. The V and J ends lost 5 bases and 0 bases, in that order; junction bases with no gene match: 10. The CDR3 DNA reads as TGTGCCAGCAGTGGTTACCCAGGGGGTAGCTCCTACAATGAGCAGTTCTTC. Protein sequence: CASSGYPGGSSYNEQFF.

This clonotype was seen repeatedly, ten times or more. V and J are TRBV2 and TRBJ1-2; 9 nucleotides agree with TRBD1. V trimming: 3 bases; J trimming: 8 bases; junction bases outside the gene matches: 7. CDR3 size: 14 residues. From germline, CDR1 is SNHLY and CDR2 FYNNEI. This CDR3 is CASSDLQGARGYTF. The DNA of the CDR3 is TGTGCCAGCAGTGATCTACAGGGGGCGCGAGGCTACACCTTC. Using reference TRBV2 and TRBJ1-2 for the parts outside the CDR3, the full variable domain is EPEVTQTPSHQVTQMGQEVILRCVPISNHLYFYWYRQILGQKVEFLVSFYNNEISEKSEIFDDQFSVERPDGSNFTLKIRSTKLEDSAMYFCASSDLQGARGYTFGSGTRLTVV.

In the case of this clonotype: Being one base from a much bigger clone, this may be a read error. The chain is built from TRBV4-1 and TRBJ2-5, with unresolved D. The germline gives CDR1 MGHRA, CDR2 YSYEKL. Trimming removed 1 base from V and 8 bases from J, with 5 bases in between. This CDR3 comprises 11 residues. Here the CDR3 reads CASSQASTQYF. In DNA form, the CDR3 reads TGCGCCAGCAGCCAAGCGAGCACCCAGTACTTC.

Ten or more counts support this clonotype. This chain links TRBV11-2 with TRBJ2-1; D is possibly TRBD1 (5 bases). The germline V and J ends were trimmed by 4 bases and 4 bases, with 11 bases remaining between them. Per germline, CDR1 SGHAT and CDR2 FQNNGV. The CDR3 is made up of 14 amino acids. The CDR3 reads CASSSQTAYNEQFF. Written as DNA, the CDR3 is TGTGCCAGCAGCTCCCAGACAGCTTACAATGAGCAGTTCTTC.

There are many counts of this clonotype. V is TRBV6-5 and J is TRBJ1-4; 10 positions agree with TRBD1. After removal of 0 bases from V and 0 bases from J, the junction contained 4 bases not matched to a gene. This CDR3 has 18 residues. Germline CDR1 is MNHEY and CDR2 is SVGAGI. The CDR3 reads CASSYSTGQGATNEKLFF. The CDR3 nucleotides read TGTGCCAGCAGTTACTCGACCGGACAGGGGGCAACTAATGAAAAACTGTTTTTT.

This clonotype was seen repeatedly, ten times or more. V and J are TRBV30 and TRBJ2-5; weak D call: TRBD1 (5 bases). Trimming removed 2 bases at V and 0 bases at J, with 13 bases between. Germline loops: CDR1 GTSNPN, CDR2 SVGIG (reference sequence). This CDR3 has 15 residues. This chain's CDR3 is CAWSLSGHYQETQYF. In DNA form, the CDR3 reads TGTGCCTGGAGTCTTTCAGGACACTACCAAGAGACCCAGTACTTC.

This clonotype was found many times. The chain uses TRBV11-3 and TRBJ2-1, with D possibly being TRBD2 (6 bases). Germline V gene data show CDR1 as SGHNT and CDR2 as YENEEA. V was pared by 5 bases and J by 5 bases, with 16 bases between. The CDR3 has 15 amino acids. As DNA, the CDR3 is TGTGCCAGCAGCCCACGGATGGGGGGAAACAATGAGCAGTTCTTC. Translating gives CASSPRMGGNNEQFF.

This clonotype was counted ten times or more. V gene TRBV4-3 combines with J gene TRBJ1-4; 7 positions agree with TRBD1. The length of the CDR3 is 15 residues. V gave up 1 base and J gave up 11 bases; unmatched junction bases: 10. From germline, CDR1 is LGHNA and CDR2 YSLEER. The CDR3 sequence: CASSQGRQGLGKLFF. In DNA, the CDR3 is TGCGCCAGCAGCCAAGGAAGACAGGGCCTTGGGAAACTGTTTTTT.

This clonotype showed up many times. The chain employs TRBV20-1 and TRBJ1-2, with 9 bases that match TRBD1. The CDR3 is made up of 16 amino acids. Losses at the gene ends were 0 bases for V and 7 bases for J; bases not matched to a gene: 12. CDR1 DFQATT and CDR2 SNEGSKA come from the germline V gene (reference sequence). The CDR3 DNA sequence: TGCAGTGCTAGAGACTTGGGGACAGGGTTTAGAAGTGGCTACACCTTC. It specifies CSARDLGTGFRSGYTF.

In its sample, this clonotype was seen many times. The chain combines TRBV7-2 with TRBJ1-5, with D maybe TRBD1 (6 bases). The length of the CDR3 is 15 residues. From germline, CDR1 is SGHTA and CDR2 FQGNSA. V lost 1 base, J lost 5 bases, and 12 bases lay in between. CDR3 coding DNA: TGTGCCAGCAGCTTAGAGGGGGGCGTTCATCAGCCCCAGCATTTT. It encodes CASSLEGGVHQPQHF.

This clonotype has only a few counts. This sequence joins TRBV2 and TRBJ1-2, with a weak D call TRBD1 (5 bases). Germline V gene lookup returns CDR1 SNHLY and CDR2 FYNNEI. The length of the CDR3 is 13 residues. The V and J ends lost 9 bases and 4 bases respectively, with 15 bases between them. The CDR3 spells CASLREGTYGYTF. In DNA, the CDR3 is TGTGCCAGTCTAAGGGAGGGGACCTATGGCTACACCTTC.

Only a few counts were recorded for this clonotype. The V call is TRBV2, the J call TRBJ1-2; a possible D gene is TRBD1 (5 bases). CDR1 and CDR2 from the germline V gene are SNHLY and FYNNEI. This CDR3 comprises 15 residues. V lost 6 bases to trimming and J lost 1 base, with 15 bases between them. Here the CDR3 DNA reads TGTGCCAGCAGCCTGACGGACACGATTAACTATGGCTACACCTTC. Translated, it gives CASSLTDTINYGYTF.